What follows are 16 T cell receptor beta chains derived from one specimen sequenced in a study of blood T cell repertoires in COVID-19 (dated by TCRdb to the early 2020s). Libraries were made using the immunoSEQ multiplex PCR assay. Entries here come from immuneACCESS through TCRdb and include only in-frame sequences with V and J called. Some clones fail to appear in such tables; in the studies checked, an unresolved V gene covers under half of the shortfall, and the cause of the remainder is unknown. The sample contains about 210,000 clones, around 91% of them found a single time. The ten largest clones capture about 5% of the sample. The sample comprised peripheral blood. These TCRs come from a middle-aged woman with acute or convalescent COVID-19.

The rearrangement joins TRBV11-2 to TRBJ2-3; 10 bases agree with TRBD2. Germline V gene lookup returns CDR1 SGHAT and CDR2 FQNNGV. V lost 3 bases to trimming and J lost 0 bases; unmatched junction nucleotides: 3. The CDR3 consists of 16 residues. In DNA, the CDR3 is TGTGCCAGCAGCTTGGGACTAGCGTTTAGCACAGATACGCAGTATTTT. As protein: CASSLGLAFSTDTQYF. Combining the CDR3 with reference TRBV11-2 and TRBJ2-3 gives the whole variable domain EAGVAQSPRYKIIEKRQSVAFWCNPISGHATLYWYQQILGQGPKLLIQFQNNGVVDDSQLPKDRFSAERLKGVDSTLKIQPAKLEDSAVYLCASSLGLAFSTDTQYFGPGTRLTVL.

The CDR3: CATPKTSGGIDTQYF. The CDR3 nucleotides read TGTGCCACTCCAAAGACTAGCGGGGGAATAGATACGCAGTATTTT. The chain recombines TRBV2 with TRBJ2-3; 12 bases are shared with TRBD2. This CDR3 region has 15 residues. Unmatched junction bases numbered 10, after V lost 10 bases and J lost 5 bases. The germline V gene encodes CDR1 SNHLY and CDR2 FYNNEI. Full variable domain (outside the CDR3, taken from reference TRBV2 and TRBJ2-3): EPEVTQTPSHQVTQMGQEVILRCVPISNHLYFYWYRQILGQKVEFLVSFYNNEISEKSEIFDDQFSVERPDGSNFTLKIRSTKLEDSAMYFCATPKTSGGIDTQYFGPGTRLTVL.

V and J are TRBV12-3 or TRBV12-4 and TRBJ1-1; no definite D call. The CDR3 spans 13 residues. The germline V and J ends were trimmed by 5 bases and 9 bases, with 16 bases remaining between them. CDR3 residues: CASSPRGLLQAFF. CDR3 bases: TGTGCCAGCAGTCCCAGAGGACTACTTCAAGCTTTCTTT.

This clone occurred a few times. The gene calls are TRBV24-1 and TRBJ1-6; 10 positions agree with TRBD1. The trim removed 0 bases at V and 10 bases at J, leaving 8 bases unmatched. The V gene's germline CDR1 is KGHDR and CDR2 SFDVKD. The CDR3 contains 17 residues. In DNA form, the CDR3 reads TGTGCCACCAGTGATTTGGGGGGGGACAGGGGTAACTCACCCCTCCACTTT. It translates to CATSDLGGDRGNSPLHF.

V is TRBV10-3 and J is TRBJ1-1, with D possibly matching TRBD1 (6 bases). CDR3 length: 14 residues. Trimming took off 8 bases at V and 3 bases at J, with 16 bases between the two ends. Germline V gene sequence: CDR1 ENHRY, CDR2 SYGVKD. The CDR3 nucleotides read TGTGCCATCCGGGCAGGGGATGGGTACACTGAAGCTTTCTTT. Translated, it gives CAIRAGDGYTEAFF.

This chain connects TRBV2 to TRBJ2-2, with a possible D match to TRBD2 (5 bases). The germline V gene encodes CDR1 SNHLY and CDR2 FYNNEI. This CDR3 region has 17 residues. Trimming left V 5 bases short and J 5 bases short, with 21 bases between. CDR3 DNA: TGTGCCAGCAGTACGACGGGCGGGCCCCTTAGGACCGGGGAGCTGTTTTTT. It translates to CASSTTGGPLRTGELFF.

The chain recombines TRBV21-1 with TRBJ2-2; the table's D call of TRBD1 was not tested on the DNA. TRBV21-1 represents a pseudogene. This CDR3 comprises 17 residues. The DNA for the CDR3 is TGTGCCAGCAGCAAAGCGGACAGGACAGGTCAACACCGGGGAGCTGTTTTT. This translates into CASSKADRTGQHRGAVF.

DNA of the CDR3: TGTGCCAGCAGCCAAGGGGTTGCAGGGGCGATCTCTGGAAACACCATATATTTT. This gives the protein CASSQGVAGAISGNTIYF. The rearrangement uses TRBV3-1 (or the pseudogene TRBV3-2) and TRBJ1-3; weak D call: TRBD1 (6 bases). Germline-derived CDR1 and CDR2 are LGHDT and YNNKEL (reference sequence). The CDR3 totals 18 residues. Trimming shortened V by 1 base and J by 0 bases, and 16 bases separated the two germline ends.

V gene TRBV21-1 combines with J gene TRBJ1-6; the DNA was not compared with TRBD1, the D call given in the table. TRBV21-1 is shown as a pseudogene. This CDR3 has 16 amino acids. The CDR3 nucleotides are TGTGCCAGCAGCAAAGGTGACAGGGGGCGAAATTCACCCCTCCACTTT. Its protein product is CASSKGDRGRNSPLHF.

The chain couples TRBV4-1 to TRBJ1-2; D remains unclear. Germline CDR1 reads MGHRA; CDR2 reads YSYEKL. The CDR3 is 14 amino acids. V gave up 3 bases and J gave up 6 bases, with 14 bases separating them. The CDR3 region is CASSQPLSRDGYTF. CDR3 coding DNA: TGCGCCAGCAGCCAGCCCCTCTCCCGAGATGGCTACACCTTC.

This chain joins TRBV7-9 and TRBJ1-2; 7 nucleotides line up with TRBD1. Germline V gene lookup returns CDR1 SEHNR and CDR2 FQNEAQ (reference sequence). CDR3 length: 13 amino acids. The V gene end was trimmed by 4 bases and the J gene end by 5 bases; junction bases not matched to a gene: 4. The CDR3 protein is CASSSRGVYGYTF. In DNA form, the CDR3 reads TGTGCCAGCAGCTCCAGGGGGGTTTATGGCTACACCTTC.

The chain has TRBV6-5 and TRBJ1-1, with TRBD1 as a possible D gene (6 bases). V was cut by 7 bases and J by 5 bases, with 14 bases left in between. In germline, CDR1 is MNHEY, CDR2 SVGAGI. The CDR3 extends over 13 amino acids. Here the CDR3 reads CASNRGAGTEAFF. The DNA for the CDR3 is TGTGCCAGCAACCGGGGGGCCGGGACTGAAGCTTTCTTT.

The rearrangement links TRBV7-9 to TRBJ2-2; no clear D gene. The CDR3 has 14 residues. The V end was cut by 5 bases, the J end by 6 bases, with 13 bases between. Germline CDR1 and CDR2: SEHNR and FQNEAQ (reference sequence). The CDR3 DNA sequence: TGTGCCAGCAGCCCGAACTCTGGAGCCGGGGAGCTGTTTTTT. Translated: CASSPNSGAGELFF. Complete variable domain (other parts from reference TRBV7-9 and TRBJ2-2): DTGVSQNPRHKITKRGQNVTFRCDPISEHNRLYWYRQTLGQGPEFLTYFQNEAQLEKSRLLSDRFSAERPKGSFSTLEIQRTEQGDSAMYLCASSPNSGAGELFFGEGSRLTVL.

The J gene is TRBJ1-6, the V gene TRBV10-3; TRBD1 matches at 7 bases. V gave up 4 bases and J gave up 10 bases; unmatched junction bases: 4. Germline assignment: CDR1 ENHRY and CDR2 SYGVKD. This CDR3 has 13 amino acids. In nucleotides, the CDR3 is TGTGCCATCAGTGCCGGGACAGTGTCACCCCTCCACTTT. Translating gives CAISAGTVSPLHF.

The J gene is TRBJ1-1, the V gene TRBV6-5, with no clear D. The germline CDR1 and CDR2 sequences are MNHEY and SVGAGI. The CDR3 has 13 residues. V shed 7 bases and J shed 5 bases, with 14 bases lying between them. The CDR3 loop is CASTRYSGTEAFF. DNA of the CDR3: TGTGCCAGCACCCGTTACAGCGGGACTGAAGCTTTCTTT.

The genes are TRBV5-1 and TRBJ2-3, with 16 bases that match TRBD2. The trim removed 4 bases at V and 3 bases at J, leaving 5 bases unmatched. CDR1 is SGHRS, CDR2 YFSETQ, per germline. This CDR3 comprises 17 residues. CDR3 in amino acids: CASSPGLAGGRTDTQYF. CDR3 bases: TGCGCCAGCAGCCCGGGACTAGCGGGGGGGCGGACAGATACGCAGTATTTT.